This record covers a single TCR beta chain. As yet, its antigen is unknown. This record comes from a study of tissue T cells after allogeneic stem cell transplantation. Looking at the study overall: Graft-versus-host disease patients received grafts, four unmodified and three CD34-selected to deplete T cells.

The repertoire was sequenced with immunoSEQ multiplex PCR; TCRdb's copy has only in-frame clones and lacks some. The repertoire holds fewer than 650 clones, with 73% as singletons. Study-level results: Blood and spleen captured only part of the tissue TCR repertoire. TCR repertoires tracked anatomic similarity, regardless of disease or transplant status.

The CDR3 contains 13 residues. The germline gives CDR1 SGHAT, CDR2 FQNNGV. The germline V and J ends were trimmed by 0 bases and 3 bases, with 5 bases remaining between them. This TCR was recovered from a female patient between 40 and 75 years old with steroid-refractory graft-versus-host disease after an allogeneic stem cell transplant. The graft donor may have given rise to some T cells. The gene calls are TRBV11-2 and TRBJ2-5, with no clear D. Sequencing was performed on duodenal tissue, taken at autopsy. Here the CDR3 reads CASSLEAEETQYF. The CDR3 DNA reads as TGTGCCAGCAGCTTAGAGGCGGAAGAGACCCAGTACTTC.